The 14 T cell receptor beta chains listed next were all sequenced from one sample in a study of T cell repertoires in cytomegalovirus infection. One entry per CDR3 protein results from TCRdb running MiXCR on the reads. Among approximately 700,000 distinct CDR3 sequences listed, 35% were seen once. Sequencing was done on a sample of PBMCs. These TCRs come from a human donor in good health (CMV status not recorded). Some clones in this sample may be carry-over from other donors' samples.

This clonotype was seen only a few times. In nucleotides, the CDR3 is TGTGCCAGCAGCTCCAGGCCAGCGAACCTATACAATGAGCAGTTCTTC. Its protein product is CASSSRPANLYNEQFF. This sequence joins TRBV11-2 and TRBJ2-1; D is ambiguous. With 4 bases removed from V and 4 bases from J, the gap between germline ends came to 17 bases. The length of the CDR3 is 16 residues. Germline CDR1 and CDR2: SGHAT and FQNNGV.

V usage is TRBV19 and J usage is TRBJ2-2; TRBD2 matches 12 bases. The V and J ends lost 5 bases and 0 bases, in that order; junction bases with no gene match: 7. This CDR3 spans 18 amino acids. Germline V CDR1 and CDR2: LNHDA, SQIVND (reference sequence). CDR3 nucleotide sequence: TGTGCCAGTAGTGCGGGACTAGCGGGCTATCCGAACACCGGGGAGCTGTTTTTT. It specifies CASSAGLAGYPNTGELFF.

The rearrangement links TRBV2 to TRBJ1-1; D is perhaps TRBD1 (6 bases). Trimming cost V 3 bases and J 0 bases, with 11 bases left between them. CDR1 and CDR2 from the germline V gene are SNHLY and FYNNEI. The CDR3 covers 15 residues. The CDR3, as DNA: TGTGCCAGCAGTGATCTGCAGGGGATGAACACTGAAGCTTTCTTT. Protein product: CASSDLQGMNTEAFF.

This clonotype has a handful of counts. V is TRBV7-2 and J is TRBJ2-5; TRBD2 aligns across 13 bases. Trimming at V came to 4 bases and at J to 4 bases, leaving 6 bases not matched to a gene. Per germline, CDR1 SGHTA and CDR2 FQGNSA. CDR3 length: 16 residues. The CDR3: CASSSRLAGGRETQYF. For the CDR3, the DNA is TGTGCCAGCAGCTCTAGACTAGCGGGAGGAAGAGAGACCCAGTACTTC.

A few counts support this clonotype. V is TRBV6-5 and J is TRBJ2-2; D remains ambiguous. V lost 7 bases and J 8 bases, leaving 11 bases between the germline ends. The CDR3 has 12 residues. Germline lookup yields CDR1 MNHEY and CDR2 SVGAGI. The CDR3 protein is CASTAETGELFF. DNA of the CDR3: TGTGCCAGCACGGCCGAAACGGGGGAGCTGTTTTTT.

The chain is built from TRBV9 and TRBJ2-4; perhaps D is TRBD1 or TRBD2 (6 bases each). The CDR3 has 14 amino acids. The germline V gene encodes CDR1 SGDLS and CDR2 YYNGEE. The V end was cut by 0 bases, the J end by 5 bases, with 9 bases between. In DNA, the CDR3 is TGTGCCAGCAGCGTAGATGGGGGGCAAAACATTCAGTACTTC. Translated: CASSVDGGQNIQYF.

In its sample, this clonotype was seen many times. The genes are TRBV7-2 and TRBJ2-7, with D perhaps matching TRBD1 or TRBD2 (6 bases each). The CDR3 sequence is 14 residues long. The V gene lost 5 bases and the J gene lost 5 bases, with 16 bases spanning the gap. The germline CDR1 and CDR2 sequences are SGHTA and FQGNSA. The CDR3 bases are TGTGCCAGCAGCACTAGATCGGGGGCCCACGAGCAGTACTTC. Translation gives CASSTRSGAHEQYF. The full variable domain, completed using reference TRBV7-2 and TRBJ2-7, is GAGVSQSPSNKVTEKGKDVELRCDPISGHTALYWYRQSLGQGLEFLIYFQGNSAPDKSGLPSDRFSAERTGGSVSTLTIQRTQQEDSAVYLCASSTRSGAHEQYFGPGTRLTVT.

This clonotype was detected only a few times. The J gene is TRBJ2-7, the V gene TRBV6-2 or TRBV6-3; tentatively, D is TRBD1 (6 bases). Germline CDR1 and CDR2: MNHEY and SVGEGT. This CDR3 is built from 15 residues. V lost 2 bases and J 1 base, leaving 12 bases between the germline ends. This CDR3 is CASSYSQGKSYEQYF. In DNA form, the CDR3 reads TGTGCCAGCAGTTACAGCCAGGGGAAGTCCTACGAGCAGTACTTC.

This clonotype was observed at least ten times. The chain carries TRBV7-2 and TRBJ2-7; the D call may be TRBD1 or TRBD2 (5 bases each). Germline V gives CDR1 SGHTA, CDR2 FQGNSA. This CDR3 is built from 13 residues. Trimming pared 5 bases from V and 2 bases from J, leaving 10 bases between. The CDR3 DNA sequence: TGTGCCAGCAGCCCCGGGACCCCCTACGAGCAGTACTTC. It encodes CASSPGTPYEQYF.

The table lists this clonotype with a few counts. The chain joins TRBV9 to TRBJ1-1, with D possibly TRBD1 on 5 matching bases. The CDR3 spans 15 residues. Trimming cost V 0 bases and J 4 bases, with 13 bases left between them. CDR1 and CDR2 from the germline V gene are SGDLS and YYNGEE. The CDR3 protein is CASSVAGGSGTEAFF. CDR3 bases: TGTGCCAGCAGCGTAGCGGGGGGTAGTGGCACTGAAGCTTTCTTT.

This clonotype was observed at least ten times. V and J are TRBV11-2 and TRBJ2-5, with D tentatively TRBD1 or TRBD2 (6 bases each). The V end was cut by 8 bases, the J end by 1 base, with 14 bases between. Germline assignment: CDR1 SGHAT and CDR2 FQNNGV. CDR3 length equals 14 residues. The CDR3 DNA sequence: TGTGCCAGCGTCGGTACGGGGGCCCAAGAGACCCAGTACTTC. Translating it yields CASVGTGAQETQYF.

The genes are TRBV5-5 and TRBJ2-5; maybe TRBD2 (6 bases). CDR1 is SGHKS, CDR2 YYEKEE, per germline (reference sequence). The CDR3 spans 14 residues. The V gene lost 6 bases and the J gene lost 7 bases, with 19 bases spanning the gap. CDR3 coding DNA: TGTGCCAGCACCCCCCCGTCGGGGGAGGTGACCCAGTACTTC. This sequence encodes CASTPPSGEVTQYF.

DNA for the CDR3: TGTGCCAGCAGCCACGGGACCGGTGAAGCTTTCTTT. Translation: CASSHGTGEAFF. The chain carries TRBV11-1 and TRBJ1-1, with D possibly TRBD1 on 5 matching bases. Germline V gene lookup returns CDR1 SGHAT and CDR2 FQDESV (reference sequence). The length of the CDR3 is 12 residues. V dropped 5 bases and J dropped 7 bases, with 11 bases sitting between them. The full variable domain, its missing parts supplied by reference TRBV11-1 and TRBJ1-1, is EAEVAQSPRYKITEKSQAVAFWCDPISGHATLYWYRQILGQGPELLVQFQDESVVDDSQLPKDRFSAERLKGVDSTLKIQPAELGDSAMYLCASSHGTGEAFFGQGTRLTVV.

This clonotype was detected a few times. V is TRBV2 and J is TRBJ1-3; possibly TRBD1 for D (5 bases). CDR3 length: 13 residues. From germline, CDR1 is SNHLY and CDR2 FYNNEI. Trimming shortened V by 0 bases and J by 8 bases, and 8 bases separated the two germline ends. In DNA form, the CDR3 reads TGTGCCAGCAGTGAAGCTCGGGGGGACACCATATATTTT. This translates into CASSEARGDTIYF.